Below are 19 T cell receptor beta chains sequenced from a single sample in a study of radiation and T cells in renal cell carcinoma. Indicated time point: blood 4 weeks post-SBRT, at nephrectomy. Treatment reported: 15 Gy SBRT to primary tumor, nephrectomy 4 weeks later. Sequencing used immunoSEQ multiplex PCR; TCRdb keeps in-frame clones, though not all of them. The sample consists of around 170,000 clones, around 89% of them appearing once. The sample in question was blood, obtained from a patient whose treatment included radiotherapy and nephrectomy. The receptors were gathered from a woman aged 45-65 years with renal cell carcinoma.

The rearrangement uses TRBV5-1 and TRBJ2-5; weak D call: TRBD1 (5 bases). Trimming took 6 bases from V and 0 from J, leaving 9 bases between them. Germline V gene lookup returns CDR1 SGHRS and CDR2 YFSETQ. This CDR3 has 13 amino acids. The chain's CDR3 is CASNLGDQETQYF. In DNA, the CDR3 is TGCGCCAGCAACCTAGGGGACCAAGAGACCCAGTACTTC.

The V call is TRBV6-5, the J call TRBJ2-7; TRBD1 agrees at 7 bases. CDR3 size: 14 residues. The ends lost 7 bases at V and 2 bases at J; junction bases unmatched: 8. CDR1 and CDR2 from the germline V gene are MNHEY and SVGAGI. The CDR3 coding sequence is TGTGCCAGCACGCCGTACAGGGGAACCTACGAGCAGTACTTC. The encoded protein is CASTPYRGTYEQYF.

J is TRBJ1-5 and V is TRBV25-1; 7 nucleotides align to TRBD1. With V trimmed by 3 bases and J by 6 bases, 5 bases remained unmatched. CDR1 is MGHDK and CDR2 is SYGVNS in the germline V gene. The CDR3 sequence is 14 residues long. As DNA, the CDR3 is TGTGCCAGCAGTGATTCTACAGGGGTTCAGCCCCAGCATTTT. It is translated as CASSDSTGVQPQHF. The complete variable domain, with remaining parts taken from reference TRBV25-1 and TRBJ1-5, reads EADIYQTPRYLVIGTGKKITLECSQTMGHDKMYWYQQDPGMELHLIHYSYGVNSTEKGDLSSESTVSRIRTEHFPLTLESARPSHTSQYLCASSDSTGVQPQHFGDGTRLSIL.

The genes are TRBV30 and TRBJ2-2, with D possibly being TRBD1 or TRBD2 (5 bases each). The V gene lost 2 bases and the J gene lost 7 bases, with 11 bases spanning the gap. CDR1 GTSNPN and CDR2 SVGIG come from the germline V gene (reference sequence). The CDR3 is 13 amino acids. CDR3 sequence reads: CAWSSLGRGELFF. As DNA, the CDR3 is TGTGCCTGGAGTTCTCTGGGACGCGGGGAGCTGTTTTTT.

V usage is TRBV28 and J usage is TRBJ1-2; D might be TRBD1 (5 bases). The germline CDR1 and CDR2 sequences are MDHEN and SYDVKM. V lost 6 bases, J lost 10 bases, and 21 bases lay in between. The CDR3 consists of 14 residues. CDR3 sequence (DNA): TGTGCCAGCAGCCCCGTCGACAGTGGGGGTTTCTACACCTTC. Protein: CASSPVDSGGFYTF.

Details on this clone: The sample carries other DNA sequences with the same CDR3. V is TRBV10-3 and J is TRBJ2-5; no clear D. Germline CDR1 ENHRY, CDR2 SYGVKD. The V end was cut by 3 bases, the J end by 4 bases, with 3 bases between. This CDR3 is built from 11 residues. The CDR3 is CAISDLETQYF. CDR3 coding DNA: TGTGCCATCAGTGACCTAGAGACCCAGTACTTC.

This clone has only one observation. J is TRBJ2-7 and V is TRBV4-1; TRBD1 agrees at 10 bases. The CDR3 is 17 amino acids. The V segment lost 3 bases and the J segment 0 bases; nucleotides outside the gene matches: 8. CDR1 and CDR2 from the germline V gene are MGHRA and YSYEKL. CDR3: CASSQDPRDRGSYEQYF. The CDR3, as DNA: TGCGCCAGCAGCCAGGACCCCCGGGACAGGGGCTCCTACGAGCAGTACTTC.

The chain recombines TRBV11-3 with TRBJ1-2; D remains ambiguous. The CDR3 is 15 amino acids. Germline CDR1 is SGHNT and CDR2 is YENEEA. V lost 2 bases, J lost 2 bases, and 12 bases lay in between. For the CDR3, the DNA is TGTGCCAGCAGCTTACGGTCGGCCGGGAACTATGGCTACACCTTC. It yields the protein CASSLRSAGNYGYTF.

The rearrangement uses TRBV6-1 and TRBJ2-3; weak D call: TRBD2 (5 bases). The CDR3 runs 16 residues. The germline gives CDR1 MNHNS, CDR2 SASEGT. V was pared by 2 bases and J by 4 bases, with 16 bases between. CDR3: CASSELAGQASDTQYF. For the CDR3, the DNA is TGTGCCAGCAGTGAATTGGCGGGCCAGGCGTCAGATACGCAGTATTTT.

J is TRBJ2-5 and V is TRBV6-5; D could derive from TRBD1 or TRBD2 (5 bases each). The V end was cut by 8 bases, the J end by 5 bases, with 18 bases between. This CDR3 has 14 amino acids. Per germline, CDR1 MNHEY and CDR2 SVGAGI. The CDR3 region has the DNA TGTGCCAGCGAACGTTGGTGGGACGTGGAGACCCAGTACTTC. Translating gives CASERWWDVETQYF.

The chain combines TRBV7-9 with TRBJ1-4, with D uncertain. V was trimmed by 2 bases and J by 4 bases, leaving 8 bases between them. CDR1 and CDR2 (germline): SEHNR, FQNEAQ (reference sequence). The CDR3 is made up of 14 amino acids. The CDR3 sequence is CASSLRGFNEKLFF. The CDR3 DNA sequence: TGTGCCAGCAGCTTACGAGGGTTTAATGAAAAACTGTTTTTT.

The V and J genes are TRBV19 and TRBJ1-4; D is undetermined. CDR1 is LNHDA, CDR2 SQIVND, per germline (reference sequence). V was pared by 6 bases and J by 0 bases, with 14 bases between. This CDR3 is built from 16 residues. CDR3 bases: TGTGCCAGTAGGAGGGCCTTCGGGGCAACTAATGAAAAACTGTTTTTT. It is translated as CASRRAFGATNEKLFF.

The chain uses TRBV7-6 and TRBJ2-2; D unclear. V was pared by 3 bases and J by 6 bases, with 11 bases between. Germline lookup yields CDR1 SGHVS and CDR2 FNYEAQ. This CDR3 spans 14 amino acids. The CDR3 spells CASSFSTLSGELFF. CDR3 in DNA: TGTGCCAGCAGCTTTTCGACACTTTCCGGGGAGCTGTTTTTT.

The rearrangement links TRBV5-4 to TRBJ1-1; D call uncertain. CDR1 and CDR2 from the germline V gene are SGHNT and YYREEE (reference sequence). CDR3 size: 13 residues. The V end lost 4 bases, the J end lost 1 base, and 8 bases lay between the germline ends. CDR3 sequence (DNA): TGTGCCAGCAGCGAAGACCCGAACACTGAAGCTTTCTTT. Protein product: CASSEDPNTEAFF.

J is TRBJ1-6 and V is TRBV19; TRBD1 is a possible D gene (6 bases). Germline V lookup: CDR1 LNHDA, CDR2 SQIVND (reference sequence). V lost 6 bases to trimming and J lost 9 bases, with 21 bases between them. This CDR3 comprises 16 residues. CDR3 residues: CASSTHAQGMSSPLHF. In nucleotides, the CDR3 is TGTGCCAGTAGCACACACGCACAGGGTATGAGTTCACCCCTCCACTTT.

Notes on this clone: One junction end does not reproduce the germline sequence, and a read error may be involved. The V gene is TRBV4-1, the J gene TRBJ2-3; 8 bases map to TRBD2. The CDR3 contains 16 residues. Germline-derived CDR1 and CDR2 are MGHRA and YSYEKL. The CDR3 nucleotides read TGCGCCAGCAGTCAAGTAGCGGGGAGAATCACAGATACGCAGTATTTT. Residues: CASSQVAGRITDTQYF.

With respect to this clone: The junction shows a germline mismatch at one end, possibly a read error. The chain links TRBV7-7 to TRBJ2-5; the match to TRBD1 covers 10 bases. The CDR3 is made up of 15 amino acids. CDR1 and CDR2 from the germline V gene are SSHAT and FNYEAQ (reference sequence). CDR3 nucleotides: TGTGCTAGCAGCTTGCAGACAGGGGGCATGGAGACCCAGTACTTC. This gives the protein CASSLQTGGMETQYF.

V usage is TRBV7-9 and J usage is TRBJ1-1; D is unresolved. V gave up 5 bases and J gave up 3 bases, with 16 bases separating them. The CDR3 is 15 amino acids. Germline V gene data show CDR1 as SEHNR and CDR2 as FQNEAQ (reference sequence). This chain's CDR3 is CASSPMVGRDTEAFF. CDR3 DNA: TGTGCCAGCAGCCCCATGGTAGGCAGAGACACTGAAGCTTTCTTT.

This sequence joins TRBV5-1 and TRBJ1-1; 7 bases agree with TRBD1. Germline-derived CDR1 and CDR2 are SGHRS and YFSETQ. The CDR3 loop spans 12 amino acids. Unmatched junction bases numbered 5, after V lost 3 bases and J lost 9 bases. The CDR3 loop is CASSWETGKAFF. The DNA for the CDR3 is TGCGCCAGCAGCTGGGAGACAGGGAAAGCTTTCTTT.